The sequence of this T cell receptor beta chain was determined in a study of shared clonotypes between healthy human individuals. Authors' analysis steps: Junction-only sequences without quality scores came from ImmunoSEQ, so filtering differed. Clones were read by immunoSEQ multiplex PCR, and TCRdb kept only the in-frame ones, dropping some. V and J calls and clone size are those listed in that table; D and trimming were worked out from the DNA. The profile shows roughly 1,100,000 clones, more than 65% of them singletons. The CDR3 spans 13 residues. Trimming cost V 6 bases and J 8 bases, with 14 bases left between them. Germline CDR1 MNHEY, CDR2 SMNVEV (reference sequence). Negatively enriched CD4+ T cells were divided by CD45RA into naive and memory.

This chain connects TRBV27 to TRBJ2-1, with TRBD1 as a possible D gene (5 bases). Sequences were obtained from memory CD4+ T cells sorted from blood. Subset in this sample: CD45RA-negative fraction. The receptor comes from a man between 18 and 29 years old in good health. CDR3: CASRPLVGDEQFF. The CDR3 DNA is TGTGCCAGCAGACCTCTAGTAGGGGATGAGCAGTTCTTC.